The next 21 T cell receptor beta chains were all read from a single sample in a study of OX40 agonist ivuxolimab in advanced cancers. Sequenced by immunoSEQ multiplex PCR; TCRdb stores in-frame clones only, minus some. The top ten hold just under 0.25% of the sample, which has almost 80,000 clones, around 87% seen once. The source material was CD4+ or CD8+ T cells sorted from blood, sampled in a trial of the OX40 agonist ivuxolimab. The source is an adult with an advanced solid tumor such as melanoma, head and neck, liver or kidney cancer.

The rearrangement links TRBV28 to TRBJ1-2; 9 nucleotides align to TRBD1. Germline V gene data show CDR1 as MDHEN and CDR2 as SYDVKM. This CDR3 is 13 amino acids long. Trimming at V came to 3 bases and at J to 8 bases, leaving 4 bases not matched to a gene. For the CDR3, the DNA is TGTGCCAGCAGTTTGGGACAGGGCCGGGGCTACACCTTC. This translates into CASSLGQGRGYTF.

The chain is built from TRBV10-2 and TRBJ2-7; 9 nucleotides line up with TRBD2. CDR3 length equals 15 residues. Germline values: CDR1 WSHSY, CDR2 SAAADI. V was pared by 11 bases and J by 2 bases, with 13 bases of the junction left unmatched. The CDR3 bases are TGCGCCGACGAGCGTAGCGGGAGATTCACCTACGAGCAGTACTTC. The encoded protein is CADERSGRFTYEQYF.

This clone has just a few counts. CDR3 amino acids: CASSYSRYGDTQYF. CDR3 DNA sequence: TGTGCCAGCAGTTACTCGAGATACGGAGATACGCAGTATTTT. This chain connects TRBV6-5 to TRBJ2-3; no definite D call. V lost 0 bases and J lost 5, with 9 bases in between. The CDR3 consists of 14 residues. Germline V gives CDR1 MNHEY, CDR2 SVGAGI.

V gene TRBV2 combines with J gene TRBJ2-7; the D gene is possibly TRBD2 (5 bases). CDR3 length equals 14 residues. Germline V lookup: CDR1 SNHLY, CDR2 FYNNEI. The V gene lost 3 bases and the J gene lost 3 bases, with 12 bases spanning the gap. The CDR3 here is CASSDRGYDYEQYF. The DNA for the CDR3 is TGTGCCAGCAGTGACAGAGGGTATGACTACGAGCAGTACTTC.

This clone was observed a single time. This rearrangement joins TRBV18 to TRBJ2-1; D perhaps matches TRBD1 (5 bases). V lost 2 bases and J 0 bases, leaving 14 bases between the germline ends. The CDR3 totals 17 residues. Germline CDR1 KGHSH, CDR2 LQKENI. Here the CDR3 DNA reads TGTGCCAGCTCACCAGCAGGGATAGGAAGCTCCTACAATGAGCAGTTCTTC. Translated: CASSPAGIGSSYNEQFF.

The chain is built from TRBV7-9 and TRBJ2-5; D is undetermined. Trimming took off 3 bases at V and 2 bases at J, with 1 base between the two ends. This CDR3 has 11 residues. Germline CDR1 and CDR2: SEHNR and FQNEAQ (reference sequence). This CDR3 reads CASSFQETQYF. CDR3 nucleotide sequence: TGTGCCAGCAGCTTTCAAGAGACCCAGTACTTC.

The chain carries TRBV7-8 and TRBJ2-1; possible D gene TRBD1, 6 bases. Trimming left V 1 base short and J 10 bases short, with 11 bases between. The V gene's germline CDR1 is SGHVS and CDR2 FQNEAQ. This CDR3 comprises 13 residues. The CDR3 region has the DNA TGTGCCAGCAGCTTAGTAGGGGGTAGGGAGCAGTTCTTC. It yields the protein CASSLVGGREQFF. Drawing the rest from reference TRBV7-8 and TRBJ2-1, the complete variable domain is GAGVSQSPRYKVAKRGQDVALRCDPISGHVSLFWYQQALGQGPEFLTYFQNEAQLDKSGLPSDRFFAERPEGSVSTLKIQRTQQEDSAVYLCASSLVGGREQFFGPGTRLTVL.

The V call is TRBV5-1, the J call TRBJ1-5, with 10 bases aligning to TRBD1. The CDR3 is 15 amino acids. Germline values: CDR1 SGHRS, CDR2 YFSETQ. Trimming took 5 bases from V and 2 from J; bases not matched to a gene: 4. CDR3 residues: CASRIGTGGNQPQHF. The CDR3 nucleotides are TGCGCCAGCAGAATTGGGACAGGGGGCAATCAGCCCCAGCATTTT.

This clone appeared once. The rearrangement links TRBV7-9 to TRBJ2-7; possibly TRBD2 for D (6 bases). V shed 2 bases and J shed 6 bases, with 17 bases lying between them. The V gene's germline CDR1 is SEHNR and CDR2 FQNEAQ (reference sequence). The CDR3 length is 15 residues. The CDR3 DNA reads TGTGCCAGCAGCTTATCGTCGACTAGTCTCCCCGAGCAGTACTTC. Its protein product is CASSLSSTSLPEQYF.

The rearrangement joins TRBV18 to TRBJ2-7; D is undetermined. The V gene's germline CDR1 is KGHSH and CDR2 LQKENI. V lost 5 bases and J lost 4, with 9 bases in between. CDR3 length equals 12 residues. As DNA, the CDR3 is TGTGCCAGCTCAAACCTAGGATACGAGCAGTACTTC. Translation gives CASSNLGYEQYF.

The gene calls are TRBV4-1 and TRBJ1-5; possible D gene TRBD1, 5 bases. CDR1 is MGHRA and CDR2 is YSYEKL in the germline V gene. V dropped 0 bases and J dropped 6 bases, with 21 bases sitting between them. The CDR3 is made up of 18 amino acids. The CDR3 loop is CASSQEYSGIGASQPQHF. DNA for the CDR3: TGCGCCAGCAGCCAAGAATATTCCGGGATTGGGGCTAGTCAGCCCCAGCATTTT.

The V and J genes are TRBV11-2 and TRBJ1-1, with D possibly matching TRBD1 (5 bases). The CDR3 totals 14 residues. V was clipped by 3 bases and J by 4 bases, with 12 bases between them. CDR1 is SGHAT and CDR2 is FQNNGV in the germline V gene. Here the CDR3 reads CASSFRIGGTEAFF. CDR3 nucleotides: TGTGCCAGCAGCTTCAGAATCGGGGGCACTGAAGCTTTCTTT.

The count of this clone is one. The rearrangement joins TRBV2 to TRBJ2-5; tentatively, D is TRBD2 (6 bases). The CDR3 extends over 11 amino acids. Germline lookup yields CDR1 SNHLY and CDR2 FYNNEI. Trimming removed 7 bases at V and 4 bases at J, with 7 bases between. The chain's CDR3 is CASTEGETQYF. In nucleotides, the CDR3 is TGTGCCAGCACGGAGGGAGAGACCCAGTACTTC. The entire variable domain, with the rest obtained from reference TRBV2 and TRBJ2-5, is as follows: EPEVTQTPSHQVTQMGQEVILRCVPISNHLYFYWYRQILGQKVEFLVSFYNNEISEKSEIFDDQFSVERPDGSNFTLKIRSTKLEDSAMYFCASTEGETQYFGPGTRLLVL.

V gene TRBV5-4 combines with J gene TRBJ2-3; the match to TRBD2 covers 9 bases. The CDR3 runs 15 residues. Germline assignment: CDR1 SGHNT and CDR2 YYREEE (reference sequence). Trimming took 0 bases from V and 3 from J; bases not matched to a gene: 2. CDR3 DNA sequence: TGTGCCAGCAGCTTGGAGGCGGGAGGGACAGATACGCAGTATTTT. This translates into CASSLEAGGTDTQYF. Full variable domain (remainder filled in from reference TRBV5-4 and TRBJ2-3): ETGVTQSPTHLIKTRGQQVTLRCSSQSGHNTVSWYQQALGQGPQFIFQYYREEENGRGNFPPRFSGLQFPNYSSELNVNALELDDSALYLCASSLEAGGTDTQYFGPGTRLTVL.

V gene TRBV19 combines with J gene TRBJ2-4; 7 nucleotides agree with TRBD1. Germline lookup yields CDR1 LNHDA and CDR2 SQIVND (reference sequence). Trimming at V came to 6 bases and at J to 8 bases, leaving 7 bases not matched to a gene. The length of the CDR3 is 13 residues. Here the CDR3 DNA reads TGTGCCAGTAGAAACGGACAGGATGACATTCAGTACTTC. Translated, it gives CASRNGQDDIQYF.

The CDR3 DNA is TGTGCCAGTAGTACTGGGTCAGGGGGCAAAGAGACCCAGTACTTC. It translates to CASSTGSGGKETQYF. The chain has TRBV19 and TRBJ2-5; 8 bases align to TRBD1. The J segment lost 3 bases and the V segment lost 4 bases, leaving 7 bases of the junction unmatched. CDR3 length: 15 residues. Germline V CDR1 and CDR2: LNHDA, SQIVND (reference sequence). The full variable domain, rest sourced from reference TRBV19 and TRBJ2-5, is DGGITQSPKYLFRKEGQNVTLSCEQNLNHDAMYWYRQDPGQGLRLIYYSQIVNDFQKGDIAEGYSVSREKKESFPLTVTSAQKNPTAFYLCASSTGSGGKETQYFGPGTRLLVL.

This clone was recorded once. The chain has TRBV5-1 and TRBJ2-2, with 11 bases lining up with TRBD2. Trimming removed 2 bases from V and 6 bases from J; junction bases left unmatched: 6. Germline CDR1 and CDR2: SGHRS and YFSETQ. The CDR3 is made up of 16 amino acids. The CDR3 region is CASSFTSGSSPGELFF. The DNA of the CDR3 is TGCGCCAGCAGCTTCACTAGCGGGAGCTCCCCCGGGGAGCTGTTTTTT.

The chain carries TRBV19 and TRBJ2-1, with TRBD2 identical over 14 bases. The CDR3 runs to 17 residues. V was clipped by 5 bases and J by 3 bases; unmatched bases: 6. Per germline, CDR1 LNHDA and CDR2 SQIVND (reference sequence). The CDR3 DNA reads as TGTGCCAGTAGTGCTCCGGGACTAGCGGGGGACTACAATGAGCAGTTCTTC. It codes for CASSAPGLAGDYNEQFF.

V and J are TRBV2 and TRBJ1-2; TRBD1 matches 8 bases. The germline V gene has CDR1 SNHLY and CDR2 FYNNEI. V shed 3 bases, J shed 6 bases, and the junction held 12 bases outside the gene matches. The CDR3 length is 16 residues. The CDR3 sequence is CASSDSPTGGRNGYTF. The CDR3, as DNA: TGTGCCAGCAGTGACTCCCCCACAGGGGGAAGGAATGGCTACACCTTC.

This clone was seen a few times. In nucleotides, the CDR3 is TGTGCCAGCAGTGGGGGTATCTATGGCTACACCTTC. It translates to CASSGGIYGYTF. This chain links TRBV2 with TRBJ1-2; D remains unclear. With 4 bases removed from V and 4 bases from J, the gap between germline ends came to 7 bases. Looked up from germline, CDR1 is SNHLY and CDR2 is FYNNEI. This CDR3 region has 12 residues.

The V gene is TRBV28, the J gene TRBJ1-2; D perhaps matches TRBD1 (5 bases). Germline V gene lookup returns CDR1 MDHEN and CDR2 SYDVKM. The CDR3 loop spans 13 amino acids. The ends were cut back, 2 bases at V and 4 bases at J, with 8 bases in the middle. The CDR3 region is CASSLGDSYGYTF. CDR3 DNA sequence: TGTGCCAGCAGTTTAGGAGACAGCTATGGCTACACCTTC.